This T cell receptor beta chain was sequenced in a study of blood T cells in healthy people across ages (dated by TCRdb to about 2015). Regarding the study in general: In model experiments, roughly one uniquely barcoded TCR beta cDNA molecule per two T cells was captured by template switching. Age-related changes in TCR beta repertoire diversity were measured in the study by deep sequencing normalized with unique cDNA molecular identifiers. Donors were grouped into four age groups: young (average 16 years), middle-aged (over 35), aged (around 60) and long-lived (around 82). Donors of different ages were randomly distributed across sequencing lanes to avoid experimental bias. The study analyzed two additional independent replicas of 1 million unique cDNA reads from the same blood draw for two donors, one aged 18 to 29 and one aged 80 or older.

Sequences MGHRA (CDR1) and YSYEKL (CDR2) are obtained from the germline V gene. V and J lose 1 base and 7 bases, and a span of 8 bases separates them. From its cysteine to its phenylalanine, the CDR3 spans 13 amino acids. Only the CDR3 part of the read is kept: 39 bases, read in frame from the first base. To note about this clonotype: Its antigen is not yet known. There are no base qualities to consult, and no much larger clone falls within one base.

The library was obtained by 5' RACE. The instrument given in TCRdb is Illumina HiSeq 2500. The second PCR ran for about 6 to 11 cycles and used a J-beta primer mix along with a sample-barcoded 5' primer. A unique molecular identifier was introduced onto each TCR beta cDNA molecule by a template-switch 5' adaptor carrying 12 random nucleotides. Each sample yielded at least 2.5 million CDR3-containing paired-end reads. All of the RNA was converted into first-strand cDNA using the Mint cDNA synthesis kit, with a TRBC-specific oligonucleotide serving as the primer. Following uracil-DNA glycosylase treatment, all cDNA underwent a first 18-cycle PCR with the universal primers M1SS and BC2_uni_R. For the original study's pipeline: Each sample was normalized by randomly selecting 1 million high-quality reads, each carrying a distinct molecular identifier. Instead of being binned into consensus sequences, reads with shared molecular identifiers were discarded. MiTCR, set to a Q25 quality threshold and the strictest error-elimination algorithm, was used for CDR3 identification, clonotype clustering and error correction. A nonparametric unseen species model with Euler transformation was used to estimate lower-bound total TCR beta diversity. Using fastp trimming at Q25 and MiXCR clonotype assembly, TCRdb reanalyzed the public sequencing data and kept in-frame beta chains. Each record represents a unique CDR3 protein, reported with the most common genes and DNA among its rows. Clone size and V and J calls follow TCRdb, not the original study. This sample has 650,000 to 950,000 distinct CDR3 sequences in its table, and approximately 48% of those were observed once. The top ten constitute about a fifth of the sample.

The donors were some 39 Caucasian individuals from Russia, aged about 6 to 100 years, who were systemically healthy. Each donor gave 9 to 10 milliliters of peripheral blood, collected into EDTA-treated Vacutainer tubes. Ficoll-Paque density-gradient centrifugation was used to isolate PBMCs, with at least 6 million per sample. Total RNA, at least 6 micrograms per sample, was extracted from PBMCs with Trizol reagent. For every donor, an aliquot of PBMCs went through flow cytometry to measure the percentages of naive CD45RAhigh/CD27high T cells. The investigation overall reported the following: The long-lived group showed more naive CD4+ T cells, fewer expanded clones and increased TCR diversity than the aged group, suggesting age selection. Observed TCR beta diversity per million T cells fell roughly linearly with age, and a significant reduction was already apparent by age around 40. Bulk unsorted PBMC profiling prevented conclusive comparison of naive and antigen-experienced compartments. Estimates of total diversity based on one million sequenced T cells were considered lower bounds and underestimates. Observed TCR beta diversity correlated strongly with the percentage of naive T cells measured by flow cytometry. Because donor CMV infection status was unknown, age-related changes in expanded clonotypes were potentially confounded.

This receptor chain uses TRBV4-1 and TRBJ1-3; the D gene assignment is ambiguous. Material: blood. The TCR was taken from a man in his 60s in good health. The CDR3 protein sequence reads: CASSQGSLNTIYF. The nucleotide sequence is given as TGCGCCAGCAGCCAAGGGTCCCTCAACACCATATATTTT.